A selection of T cell receptor beta chains follows, all from one sample in a study of blood T cells in healthy people across ages. Each CDR3 protein gets one entry after TCRdb re-called the 5' RACE reads with MiXCR. The data show roughly 680,000 distinct CDR3 sequences, about 51% seen once. Sequencing was performed on blood. Every receptor here comes from a woman aged 80 or over in good health. Both conserved end residues are part of each CDR3. The D gene is left open where the match is weak. Only part of the rows carry a size: once, few, many, or a class if the clone is expanded.

abundance	j_gene	d_gene	v_gene	CDR3nt	CDR3aa
NA	TRBJ2-3	TRBD2	TRBV20-1	TGCAGTGCCACTTCGGCTAGCGGGGGGCCAGATACGCAGTATTTT	CSATSASGGPDTQYF
NA	TRBJ2-7	TRBD2	TRBV6-2/TRBV6-3	TGTGCCAGCAGTTATAGGCGGGGGGGCGCCGGGTCCTACGAGCAGTACTTC	CASSYRRGGAGSYEQYF
NA	TRBJ1-1	TRBD1	TRBV10-3	TGTGCCATCAGTGAGTCGATAGGGACAGGGGTCGATCCAGCTTTCTTT	CAISESIGTGVDPAFF
NA	TRBJ2-3	NA	TRBV25-1	TGTGCCAGCAGTGGCCTCGGGGACGGACGTTGGGAAGATACGCAGTATTTT	CASSGLGDGRWEDTQYF
NA	TRBJ2-5	TRBD2	TRBV25-1	TGTGCCAGCAGTGCCCCTAGCGGGAGTGGGGAGACCCAGTACTTC	CASSAPSGSGETQYF
NA	TRBJ2-7	TRBD2	TRBV20-1	TGCAGTGCTAGAGACCAGACGGGACTAGACTACGAGCAGTACTTC	CSARDQTGLDYEQYF
NA	TRBJ2-2	NA	TRBV5-1	TGCGCCAGCAGCTTGGCCGGGGTACAGGGCACCGGGGAGCTGTTTTTT	CASSLAGVQGTGELFF
NA	TRBJ2-7	NA	TRBV28	TGTGCCAGCACCTTAGGAGGGGTCCCCTCCTACGAGCAGTACTTC	CASTLGGVPSYEQYF
NA	TRBJ2-7	TRBD1	TRBV7-8	TGTGCCAGCAGCCCCCCCCTGGGGGACAGATCCTACGAGCAGTACTTC	CASSPPLGDRSYEQYF
once	TRBJ2-5	TRBD1	TRBV7-2	TGTGCCAGCAGCTTCCAACAGGGGGCGCAAGAGACCCAGTACTTC	CASSFQQGAQETQYF
once	TRBJ2-3	NA	TRBV5-4	TGTGCCAGCAGCCCGTTCTACGCAGATACGCAGTATTTT	CASSPFYADTQYF
NA	TRBJ2-7	NA	TRBV12-3/TRBV12-4	TGTGCCAGCAGCCACGACAACGGCCCCTACGAGCAGTACTTC	CASSHDNGPYEQYF
NA	TRBJ2-3	TRBD2	TRBV24-1	TGTGCCACCAGTGATTTGTCTAGCGGGAGGCGGGATACGCAGTATTTT	CATSDLSSGRRDTQYF
NA	TRBJ2-2	TRBD2	TRBV20-1	TGCAGTGCTAGCCCAGCGGGAGGTGAGAAAACCGGGGAGCTGTTTTTT	CSASPAGGEKTGELFF
many	TRBJ2-3	TRBD1	TRBV20-1	TGCAGTGCAGGGACAGGGGCCGTGATGAATACGCAGTATTTT	CSAGTGAVMNTQYF
NA	TRBJ1-1	NA	TRBV7-9	TGTGCCAGCAGCCGTGACGCGAACACTGAAGCTTTCTTT	CASSRDANTEAFF
NA	TRBJ2-1	NA	TRBV24-1	TGTGCCACCAGTGATTACAGCAGCTCCTACAATGAGCAGTTCTTC	CATSDYSSSYNEQFF
few	TRBJ2-3	NA	TRBV7-2	TGTGCCAGCAGCTCGGGCGTTCATTGGTCCACAGATACGCAGTATTTT	CASSSGVHWSTDTQYF
many	TRBJ2-7	NA	TRBV7-2	TGTGCCAGCAGCTTAGCTGGGGGAGGACCCTACGAGCAGTACTTC	CASSLAGGGPYEQYF
NA	TRBJ1-1	NA	TRBV18	TGTGCCAGCTCCCTGTCGGGAACGAACACTGAAGCTTTCTTT	CASSLSGTNTEAFF
many	TRBJ2-5	TRBD2	TRBV9	TGTGCCAGCAGCGTAGGGCCGTCGGGACTAGACCAAGAGACCCAGTACTTC	CASSVGPSGLDQETQYF
NA	TRBJ2-1	TRBD2	TRBV5-1	TGCGCCAGCACCACAACCGGGACTAGCGGTTACAATGAGCAGTTCTTC	CASTTTGTSGYNEQFF
NA	TRBJ2-1	TRBD1	TRBV3-1	TGTGCCAGCAGCCAAAAAGTGGAAACAGGGGGCTACAATGAGCAGTTCTTC	CASSQKVETGGYNEQFF
NA	TRBJ2-5	NA	TRBV7-6	TGTGCCAGCAGCTTGCCGGGACCCCAAGAGACCCAGTACTTC	CASSLPGPQETQYF
NA	TRBJ1-6	NA	TRBV5-5	TGTGCCAGCAGCTTGGCAAGGGCGGGCTCACCCCCCCACTTT	CASSLARAGSPPHF
many	TRBJ1-4	NA	TRBV3-1	TGTGCCAGCAGCCAATCCCCGGGACTGGGGGGTGAAAAACTGTTTTTT	CASSQSPGLGGEKLFF
few	TRBJ2-5	TRBD1	TRBV28	TGTGCCAGCAGTTTAACAGGGGGCCGGCACAATGAGCAGTACTTC	CASSLTGGRHNEQYF
few	TRBJ2-1	TRBD2	TRBV4-1	TGCGCCAGCAGCCAAGAGATTAGGACTAGCGTCAATGAGCAGTTCTTC	CASSQEIRTSVNEQFF
few	TRBJ2-7	TRBD1	TRBV29-1	TGCAGCGTTGCGGGACAGGGAAGATACGAGCAGTACTTC	CSVAGQGRYEQYF
NA	TRBJ2-3	TRBD1	TRBV4-1	TGCGCCAGCAGACTCACGACAGGGGCCCTCACAGATACGCAGTATTTT	CASRLTTGALTDTQYF
NA	TRBJ2-7	NA	TRBV7-9	TGTGCCAGCAGCTCACAGGGTCAGGAGCAGTACTTC	CASSSQGQEQYF
NA	TRBJ2-7	TRBD1	TRBV7-2	TGTGCCAGCAGCGTGACAGGGAATGTCTACGAGCAGTACTTC	CASSVTGNVYEQYF
once	TRBJ2-7	TRBD2	TRBV3-1	TGTGCCAGCAGCCACAACAAGGGACTAGCAACTTATTGCGAGCAGTACTTC	CASSHNKGLATYCEQYF
NA	TRBJ2-1	TRBD2	TRBV7-6	TGTGCCAGCAACTTACTAACTAGCGGGGGAGGGCAGTTCTTC	CASNLLTSGGGQFF
NA	TRBJ1-2	TRBD1	TRBV7-2	TGTGCCAGCAGCTTGGACAGGGGCTCTAACTATGGCTACACCTTC	CASSLDRGSNYGYTF
few	TRBJ2-7	NA	TRBV14	TGTGCCAGCAGCCACGGGACCTACGAGCGGTACTTC	CASSHGTYERYF
many	TRBJ2-7	TRBD1	TRBV27	TGTGCCAGCAGCCAGAAACAGGGGTACGAGCAGTACTTC	CASSQKQGYEQYF
NA	TRBJ1-1	NA	TRBV6-6	TGTGCCAGCACCCCAAGGGCGGGAGAAGCTTTCTTT	CASTPRAGEAFF
NA	TRBJ1-1	NA	TRBV5-4	TGTGCCAGCGGACCACGAATCACGGGGGGCCAGAACACTGAAGCTTTCTTT	CASGPRITGGQNTEAFF
few	TRBJ2-1	NA	TRBV20-1	TGCAGTGCTAGAGATTCGCCTAGCAGGTTCTTC	CSARDSPSRFF
few	TRBJ2-7	TRBD2	TRBV3-1	TGTGCCAGCAGCCAAAGACTAGCGTGCGAGCAGTACTTC	CASSQRLACEQYF
NA	TRBJ1-1	NA	TRBV12-3/TRBV12-4	TGTGCCAGCAGTTTAGTTCCAGGTTCCACTGAAGCTTTCTTT	CASSLVPGSTEAFF
NA	TRBJ2-5	NA	TRBV25-1	TGTGCCAGCAGTAGCCCCCTAGGCCAGTACTTC	CASSSPLGQYF
many	TRBJ2-3	NA	TRBV6-6	TGTGCCAGTCTTTGGGGGGGCGGAACAGATACGCAGTATTTT	CASLWGGGTDTQYF
NA	TRBJ2-1	NA	TRBV25-1	TGTGCCAGCAATAAGGGGAGCTCCTACAATGAGCAGTTCTTC	CASNKGSSYNEQFF
NA	TRBJ2-5	NA	TRBV29-1	TGCAGCGTTGAATTTATGGGGATAGGGTACCAAGAGACCCAGTACTTC	CSVEFMGIGYQETQYF
NA	TRBJ2-5	NA	TRBV6-5	TGTGCCAGCAGTGGAGGGAACCAAGAGACCCAGTACTTC	CASSGGNQETQYF
once	TRBJ2-7	NA	TRBV20-1	TGCAGTGCTAGAGATTTTCGGGGAAGGGCAGGGAGCTCCTACGAGCAGTACTTC	CSARDFRGRAGSSYEQYF
once	TRBJ2-7	NA	TRBV20-1	TGCAGTGCTACCGTTAGGTACGAGCAGTACTTC	CSATVRYEQYF
many	TRBJ2-7	NA	TRBV12-3/TRBV12-4	TGTGCCAGCAGTTTAAGGGACCGCTACGAGCAGTACTTC	CASSLRDRYEQYF